One sample yielded the 19 T cell receptor beta chains listed below, sequenced in a study of T cell repertoires in cytomegalovirus infection. Using its own MiXCR run on the reads, TCRdb lists one record per CDR3 protein. Among 500,000 or so distinct CDR3 sequences listed, approximately 15% were seen once. What was sequenced was CD8+ T cells from PBMCs. The receptors here all came from a human donor in good health (CMV status not recorded). Some clones in this sample may be carry-over from other donors' samples.

At least ten counts were recorded for this clonotype. J is TRBJ2-1 and V is TRBV7-9; tentatively, D is TRBD2 (7 bases). The CDR3 has 16 amino acids. The germline V and J ends were trimmed by 5 bases and 3 bases, with 17 bases remaining between them. Germline V lookup: CDR1 SEHNR, CDR2 FQNEAQ (reference sequence). In nucleotides, the CDR3 is TGTGCCAGCAGCGACGGAGGGGGGGCGGTCTACAATGAGCAGTTCTTC. Its translation is CASSDGGGAVYNEQFF.

Note on this clonotype: Compared with germline, one end of the junction differs, possibly owing to a read error. The chain has TRBV7-2 and TRBJ2-2, with D unclear. The CDR3 runs 14 residues. The germline CDR1 and CDR2 sequences are SGHTA and FQGNSA. CDR3: CASSLSRLTGELFF. CDR3 nucleotides: TGTGCAAGCAGCTTGTCTAGATTAACCGGGGAGCTGTTTTTT.

The rearrangement joins TRBV6-6 to TRBJ2-7; D remains unclear. Germline CDR1 MNHNY, CDR2 SVGAGI (reference sequence). V was clipped by 0 bases and J by 4 bases, with 7 bases between them. The length of the CDR3 is 13 residues. DNA of the CDR3: TGTGCCAGCAGTTACTCCAGGATGTACGAGCAGTACTTC. It is translated as CASSYSRMYEQYF.

The sample holds many counts of this clonotype. V and J are TRBV12-3 or TRBV12-4 and TRBJ2-5; tentative D call: TRBD1 (5 bases). The CDR3 runs 13 residues. The ends were cut back, 1 base at V and 3 bases at J, with 6 bases in the middle. The CDR3 coding sequence is TGTGCCAGCAGTTTAGAGACAGAAGAGACCCAGTACTTC. It specifies CASSLETEETQYF.

This clonotype has a count of ten or more. This chain joins TRBV7-3 and TRBJ1-2; TRBD1 might be the D (6 bases). With 1 base removed from V and 4 bases from J, the gap between germline ends came to 13 bases. The CDR3 runs to 15 residues. Per germline, CDR1 SGHTA and CDR2 FQGTGA. The CDR3 DNA reads as TGTGCCAGCAGCTTAAAGGACGGGACATCCTATGGCTACACCTTC. Encoded protein: CASSLKDGTSYGYTF. The whole variable domain, filled in from reference TRBV7-3 and TRBJ1-2, reads GAGVSQTPSNKVTEKGKYVELRCDPISGHTALYWYRQSLGQGPEFLIYFQGTGAADDSGLPNDRFFAVRPEGSVSTLKIQRTERGDSAVYLCASSLKDGTSYGYTFGSGTRLTVV.

This clonotype has ten or more counts. The V and J genes are TRBV6-1 and TRBJ1-1; D is undetermined. This CDR3 is built from 13 residues. The germline V and J ends were trimmed by 7 bases and 0 bases, with 9 bases remaining between them. The germline gives CDR1 MNHNS, CDR2 SASEGT. The CDR3 protein is CASKERLNTEAFF. The CDR3, as DNA: TGTGCCAGCAAGGAGCGTTTGAACACTGAAGCTTTCTTT.

This clonotype was recorded only once. V gene TRBV13 combines with J gene TRBJ1-1; D is undetermined. Germline CDR1 reads PRHDT; CDR2 reads FYEKMQ (reference sequence). The CDR3 is 14 amino acids. V lost 7 bases to trimming and J lost 4 bases, with 16 bases between them. The CDR3 DNA sequence: TGTGCCAGCATTATCGGCAGAGGGATCACTGAAGCTTTCTTT. Its translation is CASIIGRGITEAFF.

Notes on this clonotype: A read error is likely, as this CDR3 ends without the conserved phenylalanine or tryptophan. V gene TRBV3-1 combines with J gene TRBJ2-7; D unclear. Germline loops: CDR1 LGHDT, CDR2 YNNKEL (reference sequence). The V end lost 4 bases, the J end lost 4 bases, and 14 bases lay between the germline ends. CDR3 size: 14 residues. CDR3: CASSPGPSLYEQYL. The CDR3 bases are TGTGCCAGCAGCCCAGGACCGTCCCTTTACGAGCAGTACTTA.

The V call is TRBV3-1, the J call TRBJ2-1; D gene unclear. The V and J ends lost 1 base and 3 bases respectively, with 13 bases between them. The CDR3 extends over 16 amino acids. Germline V lookup: CDR1 LGHDT, CDR2 YNNKEL (reference sequence). This chain's CDR3 is CASSQADLTHYNEQFF. As DNA, the CDR3 is TGTGCCAGCAGCCAAGCCGACTTAACCCACTACAATGAGCAGTTCTTC.

This clonotype was counted only a few times. This chain uses TRBV6-2 or TRBV6-3 with TRBJ2-3; TRBD1 matches at 7 bases. In germline, CDR1 is MNHEY, CDR2 SVGEGT. The CDR3 has 15 amino acids. V lost 7 bases to trimming and J lost 2 bases; unmatched junction nucleotides: 9. For the CDR3, the DNA is TGTGCCAGCACCTCTTCGGACAGGCCCACAGATACGCAGTATTTT. Translation: CASTSSDRPTDTQYF.

The chain carries TRBV6-1 and TRBJ1-4; D is perhaps TRBD1 (5 bases). The CDR3 runs 16 residues. Looked up from germline, CDR1 is MNHNS and CDR2 is SASEGT. Trimming removed 3 bases at V and 0 bases at J, with 11 bases between. CDR3 DNA: TGTGCCAGCAGTGATTGGGGGAAGTCAACTAATGAAAAACTGTTTTTT. It translates to CASSDWGKSTNEKLFF.

There are a few counts of this clonotype. This sequence joins TRBV4-1 and TRBJ2-7, with a possible D match to TRBD2 (6 bases). CDR1 and CDR2 from the germline V gene are MGHRA and YSYEKL. V was shortened by 3 bases and J by 2 bases, with 17 bases between the two germline ends. This CDR3 has 16 residues. CDR3 in amino acids: CASSQTLGGATYEQYF. The CDR3 DNA is TGCGCCAGCAGCCAGACACTGGGCGGGGCTACCTACGAGCAGTACTTC.

This clonotype turned up a few times. The chain employs TRBV2 and TRBJ2-5; a possible D gene is TRBD2 (7 bases). Trimming shortened V by 0 bases and J by 6 bases, and 26 bases separated the two germline ends. Germline assignment: CDR1 SNHLY and CDR2 FYNNEI. The CDR3 covers 19 residues. As DNA, the CDR3 is TGTGCCAGCAGTGAAGCTAGAACTTCTGTGAGGGGGGGGAGGAAGACCCAGTACTTC. Translation: CASSEARTSVRGGRKTQYF.

This clonotype was observed many times. V is TRBV7-8 and J is TRBJ1-2; D is unclear. V dropped 0 bases and J dropped 3 bases, with 14 bases sitting between them. This CDR3 has 16 residues. Germline assignment: CDR1 SGHVS and CDR2 FQNEAQ. CDR3 DNA sequence: TGTGCCAGCAGCTTAGCGTACGCCCGGGCGGACTATGGCTACACCTTC. Protein product: CASSLAYARADYGYTF.

The V gene is TRBV27, the J gene TRBJ2-3; D is unclear. CDR3 size: 14 residues. Germline V CDR1 and CDR2: MNHEY, SMNVEV (reference sequence). V gave up 4 bases and J gave up 1 base, with 9 bases separating them. This CDR3 is CASSYAPRTDTQYF. The CDR3, as DNA: TGTGCCAGCAGTTATGCGCCCCGCACAGATACGCAGTATTTT.

This clonotype was seen repeatedly, ten times or more. The rearrangement joins TRBV11-2 to TRBJ2-7; a possible D gene is TRBD1 (5 bases). The germline V gene has CDR1 SGHAT and CDR2 FQNNGV. The CDR3 has 17 amino acids. V was shortened by 4 bases and J by 0 bases, with 19 bases between the two germline ends. CDR3: CASSSYLSTDSSYEQYF. CDR3 nucleotides: TGTGCCAGCAGCTCCTACTTATCGACAGACAGCTCCTACGAGCAGTACTTC.

This clonotype was counted between two and nine times. The V gene is TRBV6-6, the J gene TRBJ1-2, with unresolved D. Germline-derived CDR1 and CDR2 are MNHNY and SVGAGI (reference sequence). The CDR3 has 13 amino acids. Trimming took off 6 bases at V and 0 bases at J, with 8 bases between the two ends. The CDR3 sequence is CASSHEANYGYTF. The CDR3 bases are TGTGCCAGCAGCCATGAAGCTAACTATGGCTACACCTTC.

The chain recombines TRBV20-1 with TRBJ2-7; TRBD1 aligns across 7 bases. With 3 bases clipped from V and 2 bases from J, the junction kept 7 bases outside the gene matches. Germline V gives CDR1 DFQATT, CDR2 SNEGSKA (reference sequence). CDR3 length equals 14 residues. CDR3 in DNA: TGCAGTGCTAGTAAGGACAGGAGCACCTACGAGCAGTACTTC. Residues: CSASKDRSTYEQYF.

V and J are TRBV5-4 and TRBJ2-1; 11 nucleotides match TRBD2. Losses at the gene ends were 2 bases for V and 9 bases for J; bases not matched to a gene: 7. The CDR3 spans 15 residues. In germline, CDR1 is SGHNT, CDR2 YYREEE (reference sequence). The CDR3 loop reads CASSLGTSGLSEQFF. The CDR3 coding sequence is TGTGCCAGCAGCTTAGGGACTAGCGGCCTTAGTGAGCAGTTCTTC.